The clone carrying this T cell receptor (beta chain) has just a few counts. Its antigen remains unknown. This sample is part of a study of beta chain features in type 1 diabetes. General study results and limits: PCR might favor shorter templates, equally in patients and controls.

The study reverse transcribed the entire isolated RNA, so it sequenced expressed TCRB transcripts. The table came from immunoSEQ multiplex PCR; TCRdb's copy has only in-frame clones and leaves some out. The sample records about 250,000 clones, less than 15% being singletons. The purity of all sorted populations exceeded 95%. The germline V gene has CDR1 MNHNY and CDR2 SVGAGI (reference sequence). V lost 6 bases to trimming and J lost 7 bases; unmatched junction nucleotides: 7. The CDR3 length is 14 residues. The clonotype was recovered from a woman in her thirties or forties in good health. This chain connects TRBV6-6 to TRBJ2-7, with TRBD2 matching over 12 bases. The material sequenced was naive CD4+ T cells from blood. CDR3 sequence (DNA): TGTGCCAGCAGAGTGACTAGCGGGGGACGGGAGCAGTACTTC. Its protein product is CASRVTSGGREQYF.